The entry below describes one T cell receptor beta chain. Its specificity is unknown. CDR1 LGHNA and CDR2 YSLEER come from the germline V gene. Unmatched junction bases numbered 4, after V lost 1 base and J lost 4 bases. This CDR3 comprises 15 residues. This sample is part of a study of long-term antiretroviral therapy in people with HIV. The assay, immunoSEQ v3.0, was run at survey level. Libraries were prepared by immunoSEQ multiplex PCR; TCRdb keeps only in-frame clonotypes and omits some of them. The sample records tens of thousands of clones, over 75% being singletons. Study outcomes and limitations: HIV repertoires spanned tighter CDR3 length ranges than controls did.

Every one of the donors gave at least one pre-ART PBMC sample and at least two post-ART PBMC samples. Sample: unsorted PBMCs, taken 0.8 years before starting antiretroviral therapy. The genes are TRBV4-3 and TRBJ1-5, with 7 positions matching TRBD1. The source is a man younger than 30 with HIV. Written as DNA, the CDR3 is TGCGCCAGCAGCCAAGGAATGACAGGGAATCAGCCCCAGCATTTT. Protein product: CASSQGMTGNQPQHF.